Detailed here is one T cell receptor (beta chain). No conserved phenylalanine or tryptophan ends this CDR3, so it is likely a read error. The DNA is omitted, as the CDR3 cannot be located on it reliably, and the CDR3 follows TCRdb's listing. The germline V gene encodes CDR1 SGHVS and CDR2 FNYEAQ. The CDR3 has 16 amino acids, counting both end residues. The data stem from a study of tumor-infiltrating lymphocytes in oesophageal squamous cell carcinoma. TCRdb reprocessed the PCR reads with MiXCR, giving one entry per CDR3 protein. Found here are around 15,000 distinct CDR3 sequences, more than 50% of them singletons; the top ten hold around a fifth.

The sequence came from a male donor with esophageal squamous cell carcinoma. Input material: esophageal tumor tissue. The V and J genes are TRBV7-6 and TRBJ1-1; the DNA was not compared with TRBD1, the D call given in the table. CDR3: CASSLVVRSTSSTSGQ.